A single TCR beta chain is shown here with its context. This clone appeared a single time. Its antigen is still unknown. No per-base quality is available; no much larger clone lies one base away. Using the deep immunoSEQ assay, multiplex PCR amplified TCR CDR3 regions from genomic DNA. For each cell subset, the extracted genomic DNA was distributed evenly across all wells of several immunoSEQ 96-well plates, and each plate served as one replicate. For sorted subsets, around 0.2 ug of genomic DNA, equivalent to 25,000 to 35,000 T cell genomes, went into each replicate PCR. The purified libraries were quantified using a Qubit 3.0 fluorometer, sized with a Bioanalyzer 2100, and then quantified again using the KAPA Library Quantification kit. Every immunoSEQ 96-well plate was sequenced on a separate single-read 150-cycle Illumina NextSeq 550 flow cell. The authors' analysis ran thus. Because only junctional sequences without quality scores were contained in the immunoSEQ output, filtering matching that applied to full-length reads could not be performed. To assign V/J genes and CDR3, sequences were annotated using PyIR, a Python wrapper for IgBLAST v1.9, with IMGT germline references. Reads with weak V/J assignments (E-value above 1e-6), missing CDR3, stop codons, out-of-frame junctions, or ambiguous translated residues were removed. V3J clonotypes were defined by identical inferred V gene, J gene, and CDR3 amino acid sequence. Percentage overlap between repertoires was calculated by dividing the number of shared unique clonotypes by the size of the smaller repertoire. Richness of each repertoire was evaluated using RTK rarefaction, the Chao1 estimator, and Recon v2.1 estimates of unobserved clonotypes. Generation probabilities for all TCRbeta clonotypes obtained by the gDNA method from several donors were computed using OLGA. TCRdb provides this immuneACCESS table in a form limited to in-frame rearrangements. Some clones are lacking; in checked studies, under half of them reflect an unresolved V gene, and why the rest are absent is not known. V and J calls and clone size come straight from that table; D and trimming were deduced from the DNA. This sample has 630,000 or so clones in its table, and more than 95% of those were observed once. The ten largest clones add up to approximately 0.33% of the sample.

For the CD8 naive samples, CD45RO-negative cells were positively selected for CCR7, yielding a CD45RA+CCR7+ population from which TemRA cells were excluded. The donors were healthy, HIV-negative adults with no recently reported acute infections or vaccinations. All donors were Caucasian adults living in Nashville, Tennessee, USA. Blood was obtained by leukapheresis, after which PBMCs were separated by Ficoll-Histopaque density gradient centrifugation and cryopreserved in liquid nitrogen vapor phase. Analytical flow cytometry was used to check the purity and quantity of each magnetically sorted T cell population. From each sorted fraction, genomic DNA was isolated and quantified by UV absorbance on a Nanodrop 2000c. These data originate in a study of shared clonotypes between healthy human individuals (dated by TCRdb to 2019 to 2021). For context, the study as a whole: The cohort included a few men and two women between 18 and 49 years of age. To increase sequencing depth and limit assay-specific biases, TCR repertoire library preparation and sequencing were carried out by different laboratories using diverse techniques. Per donor, leukapheresis produced somewhere between about 0.94 and 9.5 billion PBMCs. To estimate repertoire size and how much clonotype sharing occurs between individuals, the study deeply sequenced the blood TCR repertoires of roughly 5 healthy adults. For each donor, three plates each were used for CD4 naive and CD4 memory, two plates were used for CD8 naive, and one plate was used for CD8 memory. What the research found in general, with its limitations: Estimated clonotype richness was generally larger for naive than for memory subsets. Sharing across several donors was observed for approximately 5% of naive CD4, around 3.5% of naive CD8, about 2.3% of memory CD4, and around 0.44% of memory CD8 clonotypes. Rarefaction of sorted-subset datasets indicated incomplete sequencing despite the large sequencing depth. Sampling was restricted to blood, and TCR repertoires in tissues likely differ from the TCR repertoires found in blood. Pairwise subsampling indicated that sequencing depth was expected to affect the degree of clonotype sharing among donors. Because the study included a small number of donors, the genetic and exposure-history diversity represented was limited. Compared with non-shared clonotypes, the clonotypes found in all four sorted-subset donors had higher generation probabilities.

The sequenced material came from naive CD8+ T cells sorted from blood. Reading the label with the study, this specimen's cell subset or site is: CD45RA+CCR7+. The source of this sequence is a man aged 25-45 years in good health.

The CDR3 reads CASSSGTGGVEQYF. The DNA sequence is as follows: TGTGCCAGCAGTTCCGGGACAGGAGGAGTCGAGCAGTACTTC. The chain is made from TRBV27 and TRBJ2-7; 8 central bases correspond to TRBD1. CDR1 MNHEY and CDR2 SMNVEV were looked up in the germline V gene (reference sequence). V and J are trimmed by 4 bases and 6 bases, and the gene matches miss 8 bases of the junction. The CDR3 contains 14 residues, cysteine and phenylalanine counted. Only the CDR3 DNA stays, 42 bases, in frame from base 1.